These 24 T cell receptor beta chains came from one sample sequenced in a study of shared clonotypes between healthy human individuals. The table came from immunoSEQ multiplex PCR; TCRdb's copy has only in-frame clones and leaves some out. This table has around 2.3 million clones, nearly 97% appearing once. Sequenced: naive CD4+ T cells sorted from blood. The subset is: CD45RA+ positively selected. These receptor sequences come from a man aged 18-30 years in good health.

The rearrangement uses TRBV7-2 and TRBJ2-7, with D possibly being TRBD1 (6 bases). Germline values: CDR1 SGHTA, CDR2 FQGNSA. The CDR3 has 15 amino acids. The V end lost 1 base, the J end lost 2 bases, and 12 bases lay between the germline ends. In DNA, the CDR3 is TGTGCCAGCAGCTTAGTGGCAGGGGTTCCCTACGAGCAGTACTTC. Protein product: CASSLVAGVPYEQYF.

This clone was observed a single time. CDR3 nucleotides: TGTGCCAGCAGCTATTCTCTGGGACAGGCAAAAAACATTCAGTACTTC. It specifies CASSYSLGQAKNIQYF. V is TRBV21-1 and J is TRBJ2-4; TRBD1, the table's D call, was not compared with the DNA. TRBV21-1 is reported as a pseudogene. CDR3 size: 16 residues.

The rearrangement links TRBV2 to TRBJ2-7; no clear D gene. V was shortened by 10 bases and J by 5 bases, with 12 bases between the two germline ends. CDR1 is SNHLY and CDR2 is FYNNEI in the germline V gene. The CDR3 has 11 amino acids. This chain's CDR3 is CATGRWDEQYF. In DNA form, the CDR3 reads TGTGCCACCGGCCGGTGGGACGAGCAGTACTTC.

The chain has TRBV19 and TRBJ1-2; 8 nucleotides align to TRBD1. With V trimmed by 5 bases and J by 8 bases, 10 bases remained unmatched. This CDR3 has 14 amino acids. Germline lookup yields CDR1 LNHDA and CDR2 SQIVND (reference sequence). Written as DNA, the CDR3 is TGTGCCAGTAGTCCCTTGGAAGGACAGGGCGGCTACACCTTC. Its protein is CASSPLEGQGGYTF.

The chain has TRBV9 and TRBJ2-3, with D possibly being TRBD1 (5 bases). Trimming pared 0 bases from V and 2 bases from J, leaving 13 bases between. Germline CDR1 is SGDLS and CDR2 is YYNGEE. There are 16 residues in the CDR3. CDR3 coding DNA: TGTGCCAGCAGCGTAGCTGGGCCAGGGCCCACAGATACGCAGTATTTT. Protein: CASSVAGPGPTDTQYF.

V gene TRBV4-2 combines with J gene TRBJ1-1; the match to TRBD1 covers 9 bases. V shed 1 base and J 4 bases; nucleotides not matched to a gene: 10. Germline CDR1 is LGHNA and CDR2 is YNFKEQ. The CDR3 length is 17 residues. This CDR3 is CASSQAYLQGAGTEAFF. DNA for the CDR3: TGTGCCAGCAGCCAAGCTTATTTACAGGGGGCGGGCACTGAAGCTTTCTTT.

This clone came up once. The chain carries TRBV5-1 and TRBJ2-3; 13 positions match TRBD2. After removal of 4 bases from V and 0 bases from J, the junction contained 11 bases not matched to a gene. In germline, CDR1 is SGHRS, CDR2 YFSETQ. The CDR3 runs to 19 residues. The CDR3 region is CASSETSGGALSSTDTQYF. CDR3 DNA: TGCGCCAGCAGCGAAACTAGCGGGGGGGCCCTGAGTAGCACAGATACGCAGTATTTT. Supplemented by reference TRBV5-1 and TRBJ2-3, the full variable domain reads KAGVTQTPRYLIKTRGQQVTLSCSPISGHRSVSWYQQTPGQGLQFLFEYFSETQRNKGNFPGRFSGRQFSNSRSEMNVSTLELGDSALYLCASSETSGGALSSTDTQYFGPGTRLTVL.

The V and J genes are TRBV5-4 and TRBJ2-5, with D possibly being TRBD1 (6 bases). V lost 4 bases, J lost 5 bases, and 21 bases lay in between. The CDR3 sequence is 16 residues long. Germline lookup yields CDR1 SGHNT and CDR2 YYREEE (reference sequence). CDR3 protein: CASSPSQGLRRETQYF. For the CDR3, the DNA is TGTGCCAGCAGCCCGTCACAGGGTCTGAGGCGGGAGACCCAGTACTTC.

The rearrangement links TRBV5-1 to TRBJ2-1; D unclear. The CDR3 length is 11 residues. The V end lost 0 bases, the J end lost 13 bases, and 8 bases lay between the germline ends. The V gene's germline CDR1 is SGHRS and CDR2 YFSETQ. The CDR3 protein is CASSLAGSQFF. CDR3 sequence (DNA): TGCGCCAGCAGCTTGGCCGGATCCCAGTTCTTC.

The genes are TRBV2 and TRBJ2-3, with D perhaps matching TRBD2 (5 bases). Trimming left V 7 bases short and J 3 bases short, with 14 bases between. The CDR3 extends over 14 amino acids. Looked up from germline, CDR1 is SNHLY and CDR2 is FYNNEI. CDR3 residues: CASKYGEGTDTQYF. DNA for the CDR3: TGTGCCAGCAAATACGGGGAAGGGACAGATACGCAGTATTTT.

In DNA, the CDR3 is TGTGCCAGCTCACCAAGGAGGGACAGGGGATTGGTTGGCTACACCTTC. Encoded protein: CASSPRRDRGLVGYTF. The gene calls are TRBV18 and TRBJ1-2, with 10 bases matching TRBD1. The CDR3 contains 16 residues. J lost 7 bases, V lost 2 bases, and 10 bases had no gene match. Germline lookup yields CDR1 KGHSH and CDR2 LQKENI.

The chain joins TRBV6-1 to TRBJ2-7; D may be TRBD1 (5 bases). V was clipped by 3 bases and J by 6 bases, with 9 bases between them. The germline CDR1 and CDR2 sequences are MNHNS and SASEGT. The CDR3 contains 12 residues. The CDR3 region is CASSDDSSEQYF. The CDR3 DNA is TGTGCCAGCAGTGATGACAGCAGCGAGCAGTACTTC.

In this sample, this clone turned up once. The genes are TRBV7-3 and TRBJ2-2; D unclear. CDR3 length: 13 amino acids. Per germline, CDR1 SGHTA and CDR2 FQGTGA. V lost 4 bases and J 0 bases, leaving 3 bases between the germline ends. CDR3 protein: CASSSTNTGELFF. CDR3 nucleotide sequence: TGTGCCAGCAGCTCCACGAACACCGGGGAGCTGTTTTTT.

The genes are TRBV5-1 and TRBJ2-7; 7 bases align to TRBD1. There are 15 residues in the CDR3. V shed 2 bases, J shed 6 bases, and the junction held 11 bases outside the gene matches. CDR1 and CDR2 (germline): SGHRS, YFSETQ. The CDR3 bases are TGCGCCAGCAGCTTACAAGGGACAGTCGGGTCCGAGCAGTACTTC. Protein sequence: CASSLQGTVGSEQYF.

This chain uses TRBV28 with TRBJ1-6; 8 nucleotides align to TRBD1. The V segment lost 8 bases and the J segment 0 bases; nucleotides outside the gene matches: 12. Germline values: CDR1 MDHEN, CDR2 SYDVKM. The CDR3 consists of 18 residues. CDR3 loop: CASPWPGQDLSYNSPLHF. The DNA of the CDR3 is TGTGCCAGCCCTTGGCCGGGACAGGACCTCTCCTATAATTCACCCCTCCACTTT.

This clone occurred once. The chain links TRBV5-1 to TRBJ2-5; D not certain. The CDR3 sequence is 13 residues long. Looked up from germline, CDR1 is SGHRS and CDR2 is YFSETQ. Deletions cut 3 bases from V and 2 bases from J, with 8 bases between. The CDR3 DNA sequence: TGCGCCAGCAGCTCCATACTACAAGAGACCCAGTACTTC. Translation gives CASSSILQETQYF.

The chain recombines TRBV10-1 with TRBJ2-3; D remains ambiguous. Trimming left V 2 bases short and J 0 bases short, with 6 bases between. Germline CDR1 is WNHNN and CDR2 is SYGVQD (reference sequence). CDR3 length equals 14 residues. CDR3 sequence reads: CASSEITSTDTQYF. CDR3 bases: TGCGCCAGCAGTGAGATAACTAGCACAGATACGCAGTATTTT.

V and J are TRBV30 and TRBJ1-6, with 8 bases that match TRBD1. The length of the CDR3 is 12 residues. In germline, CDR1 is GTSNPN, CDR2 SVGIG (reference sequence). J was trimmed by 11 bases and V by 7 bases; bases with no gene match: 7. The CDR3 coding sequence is TGTGCCTCCAGGGGGCTTGAGGCACCCCTCCACTTT. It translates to CASRGLEAPLHF.

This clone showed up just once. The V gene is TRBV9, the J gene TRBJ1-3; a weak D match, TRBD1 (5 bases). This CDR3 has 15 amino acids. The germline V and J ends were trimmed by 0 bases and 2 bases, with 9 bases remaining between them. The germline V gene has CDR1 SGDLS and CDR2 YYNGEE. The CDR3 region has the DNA TGTGCCAGCAGCGTAGCTACGGGGGCTGGAAACACCATATATTTT. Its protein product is CASSVATGAGNTIYF. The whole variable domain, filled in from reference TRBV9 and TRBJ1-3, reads DSGVTQTPKHLITATGQRVTLRCSPRSGDLSVYWYQQSLDQGLQFLIQYYNGEERAKGNILERFSAQQFPDLHSELNLSSLELGDSALYFCASSVATGAGNTIYFGEGSWLTVV.

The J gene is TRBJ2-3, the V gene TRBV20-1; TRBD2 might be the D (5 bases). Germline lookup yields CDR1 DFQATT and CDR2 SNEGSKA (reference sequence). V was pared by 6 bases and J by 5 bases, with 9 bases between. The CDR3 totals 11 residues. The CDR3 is CSAAAGDTQYF. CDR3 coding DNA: TGCAGTGCAGCTGCGGGAGATACGCAGTATTTT.

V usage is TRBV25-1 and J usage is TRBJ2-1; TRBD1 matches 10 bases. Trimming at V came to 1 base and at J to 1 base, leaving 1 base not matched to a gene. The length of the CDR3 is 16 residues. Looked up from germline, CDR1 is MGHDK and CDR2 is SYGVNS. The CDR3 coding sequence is TGTGCCAGCAGTGAATTGGGACAGGGGTCCTACAATGAGCAGTTCTTC. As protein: CASSELGQGSYNEQFF.

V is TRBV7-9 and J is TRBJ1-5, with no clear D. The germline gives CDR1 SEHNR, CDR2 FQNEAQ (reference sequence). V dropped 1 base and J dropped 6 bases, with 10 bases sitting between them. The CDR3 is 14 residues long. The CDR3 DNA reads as TGTGCCAGCAGCTTAGAGTCAGGAGGTCAGCCCCAGCATTTT. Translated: CASSLESGGQPQHF.

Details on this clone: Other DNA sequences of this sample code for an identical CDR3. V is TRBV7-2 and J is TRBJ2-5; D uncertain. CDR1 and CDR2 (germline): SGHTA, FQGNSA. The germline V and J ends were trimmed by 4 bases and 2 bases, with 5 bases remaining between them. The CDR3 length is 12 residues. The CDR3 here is CASSSYQETQYF. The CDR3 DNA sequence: TGTGCCAGCAGCTCGTATCAAGAGACCCAGTACTTC.

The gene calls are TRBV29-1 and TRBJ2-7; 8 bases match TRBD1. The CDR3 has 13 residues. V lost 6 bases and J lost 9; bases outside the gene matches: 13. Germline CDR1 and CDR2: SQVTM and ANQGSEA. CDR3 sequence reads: CSVAGTGERGQYF. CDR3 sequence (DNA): TGCAGCGTAGCCGGGACAGGAGAGCGTGGGCAGTACTTC.